These 11 T cell receptor beta chains share one sample of origin, sequenced in a study of sequential checkpoint blockade in melanoma. The table came from immunoSEQ multiplex PCR; TCRdb's copy has only in-frame clones and leaves some out. The sample holds approximately 23,000 clones, around 80% seen once. The treatment here: randomized to nivolumab then ipilimumab (arm A) or the reverse (arm B). This specimen was CD8+ T cells sorted from blood (inferred from file names), taken from a patient given nivolumab and ipilimumab in sequence. Source of these receptors: a human donor with melanoma.

The rearrangement links TRBV11-1 to TRBJ2-5, with 9 bases lining up with TRBD2. Germline V gives CDR1 SGHAT, CDR2 FQDESV (reference sequence). The CDR3 loop spans 15 amino acids. J gave up 4 bases and V 3 bases, and 6 bases lay outside the gene matches. The CDR3 here is CASSLMAGGRETQYF. The CDR3 DNA sequence: TGTGCCAGCAGCTTGATGGCGGGAGGGCGAGAGACCCAGTACTTC.

The genes are TRBV14 and TRBJ2-7, with 13 bases lining up with TRBD2. The CDR3 extends over 16 amino acids. Looked up from germline, CDR1 is SGHDN and CDR2 is FVKESK. The ends lost 3 bases at V and 2 bases at J; junction bases unmatched: 4. This CDR3 reads CASSHLLAGGPYEQYF. In DNA form, the CDR3 reads TGTGCCAGCAGCCACCTACTAGCGGGAGGGCCCTACGAGCAGTACTTC.

The chain employs TRBV2 and TRBJ2-7, with a tentative D call TRBD1 (5 bases). Trimming removed 3 bases from V and 1 base from J, with 13 bases in between. The CDR3 loop spans 15 amino acids. Germline-derived CDR1 and CDR2 are SNHLY and FYNNEI. CDR3 loop: CASSDSAGLSYEQYF. As DNA, the CDR3 is TGTGCCAGCAGTGATTCGGCAGGGTTGTCCTACGAGCAGTACTTC.

The rearrangement uses TRBV10-3 and TRBJ2-5; D may be TRBD2 (6 bases). The germline gives CDR1 ENHRY, CDR2 SYGVKD. The ends were cut back, 4 bases at V and 5 bases at J, with 17 bases in the middle. The CDR3 has 15 residues. The chain's CDR3 is CAISARLGREETQYF. Written as DNA, the CDR3 is TGTGCCATCAGTGCCCGACTAGGGCGTGAGGAGACCCAGTACTTC.

This chain connects TRBV28 to TRBJ1-5, with D hard to call. Trimming cost V 2 bases and J 1 base, with 9 bases left between them. The CDR3 totals 15 residues. The germline V gene has CDR1 MDHEN and CDR2 SYDVKM. The CDR3 region has the DNA TGTGCCAGCAGTTTACGCCACAGCAGCAATCAGCCCCAGCATTTT. This gives the protein CASSLRHSSNQPQHF. Full variable domain (outside the CDR3, taken from reference TRBV28 and TRBJ1-5): DVKVTQSSRYLVKRTGEKVFLECVQDMDHENMFWYRQDPGLGLRLIYFSYDVKMKEKGDIPEGYSVSREKKERFSLILESASTNQTSMYLCASSLRHSSNQPQHFGDGTRLSIL.

V usage is TRBV7-8 and J usage is TRBJ2-7; weak D call: TRBD1 (5 bases). Trimming took off 5 bases at V and 2 bases at J, with 13 bases between the two ends. The V gene's germline CDR1 is SGHVS and CDR2 FQNEAQ. The CDR3 spans 14 residues. CDR3 sequence: CASSPRSRAYEQYF. CDR3 nucleotide sequence: TGTGCCAGCAGCCCCCGAAGCAGGGCCTACGAGCAGTACTTC.

This clone was seen only a few times. This chain's CDR3 is CASSFAGLAIETQYF. The CDR3 nucleotides read TGTGCCAGCAGCTTTGCTGGACTAGCGATAGAGACCCAGTACTTC. This chain connects TRBV5-8 to TRBJ2-5, with TRBD2 identical over 9 bases. The germline gives CDR1 SGHTS, CDR2 YDEGEE. This CDR3 is built from 15 residues. Trimming cost V 2 bases and J 4 bases; bases outside gene matches: 6.

Here the CDR3 DNA reads TGTGCCAGCAGCTTCTGGGGGGGCAACACTGAAGCTTTCTTT. This gives the protein CASSFWGGNTEAFF. J is TRBJ1-1 and V is TRBV11-2, with D tentatively TRBD1 (6 bases). Germline V gene lookup returns CDR1 SGHAT and CDR2 FQNNGV. This CDR3 is built from 14 residues. V was trimmed by 3 bases and J by 2 bases, leaving 10 bases between them.

This rearrangement joins TRBV4-3 to TRBJ2-7; D perhaps matches TRBD1 (6 bases). Trimming removed 1 base from V and 3 bases from J, with 13 bases in between. Germline CDR1 reads LGHNA; CDR2 reads YSLEER. The CDR3 sequence is 15 residues long. CDR3: CASSQVGGSFYEQYF. CDR3 DNA: TGCGCCAGCAGCCAAGTTGGGGGCTCTTTCTACGAGCAGTACTTC.

The rearrangement links TRBV13 to TRBJ2-2; D is unclear. The V gene lost 2 bases and the J gene lost 7 bases, with 5 bases spanning the gap. The CDR3 has 12 amino acids. Germline values: CDR1 PRHDT, CDR2 FYEKMQ (reference sequence). CDR3 in DNA: TGTGCCAGCAGCTTATACAGCGGGGAGCTGTTTTTT. Translated, it gives CASSLYSGELFF.

The count of this clone is one. The gene calls are TRBV28 and TRBJ1-2; no definite D call. V was clipped by 2 bases and J by 4 bases, with 11 bases between them. CDR3 length: 14 amino acids. Germline V gene lookup returns CDR1 MDHEN and CDR2 SYDVKM. Here the CDR3 DNA reads TGTGCCAGCAGTTTAGTCGGGGAGGGCTATGGCTACACCTTC. It is translated as CASSLVGEGYGYTF.